Listed here are 24 T cell receptor beta chains from one sample, sequenced in a study of response to subunit inactivated influenza vaccine. TCRdb recomputed calls from the RT-PCR reads with MiXCR, one row per CDR3 protein. Of approximately 680,000 distinct CDR3 sequences in the sample, about a sixth were seen once. Source: PBMCs from blood, taken less than 13 days after vaccination. The origin of the receptors is a man aged 45-65 years who received an inactivated influenza vaccine.

The gene calls are TRBV20-1 and TRBJ2-7; possibly TRBD1 for D (5 bases). V was pared by 4 bases and J by 0 bases, with 13 bases between. In germline, CDR1 is DFQATT, CDR2 SNEGSKA (reference sequence). CDR3 length: 14 amino acids. The CDR3 reads CSAIKTVTSYEQYF. DNA of the CDR3: TGCAGTGCTATAAAGACAGTCACCTCCTACGAGCAGTACTTC.

The chain is built from TRBV7-9 and TRBJ2-1, with a weak D call TRBD2 (5 bases). With 7 bases removed from V and 10 bases from J, the gap between germline ends came to 11 bases. Per the germline V gene, CDR1 is SEHNR and CDR2 is FQNEAQ (reference sequence). The CDR3 has 11 residues. The CDR3: CASNDPGEQFF. The CDR3 DNA reads as TGTGCCAGCAACGACCCGGGAGAGCAGTTCTTC.

This clonotype was seen a few times. The chain recombines TRBV11-2 with TRBJ2-7; D tentatively fits TRBD1 or TRBD2 (6 bases each). The CDR3 is made up of 18 amino acids. Germline loops: CDR1 SGHAT, CDR2 FQNNGV. V lost 5 bases and J 1 base, leaving 24 bases between the germline ends. CDR3 sequence: CASSPVGRGGLRSYEQYF. The CDR3 nucleotides are TGTGCCAGCAGCCCGGTTGGGAGAGGGGGACTCCGATCCTACGAGCAGTACTTC.

In its sample, this clonotype was seen many times. The chain links TRBV4-3 to TRBJ2-4; 10 bases are a match to TRBD2. This CDR3 spans 21 amino acids. Germline values: CDR1 LGHNA, CDR2 YSLEER. The trim removed 0 bases at V and 2 bases at J, leaving 16 bases unmatched. CDR3 sequence reads: CASSQDLLTSGASLSKNIQYF. CDR3 nucleotide sequence: TGCGCCAGCAGCCAAGACCTTCTTACTAGCGGGGCCTCCCTGTCCAAAAACATTCAGTACTTC.

This clonotype has just a few counts. The chain combines TRBV12-3 or TRBV12-4 with TRBJ2-5; TRBD1 agrees at 7 bases. The V gene end was trimmed by 3 bases and the J gene end by 4 bases; junction bases not matched to a gene: 5. The CDR3 is made up of 14 amino acids. The CDR3 reads CASSFQTGLETQYF. As DNA, the CDR3 is TGTGCCAGCAGTTTTCAGACAGGGTTAGAGACCCAGTACTTC.

The genes are TRBV5-1 and TRBJ2-5, with D perhaps TRBD1 or TRBD2 (5 bases each). V was clipped by 6 bases and J by 7 bases, with 22 bases between them. Germline values: CDR1 SGHRS, CDR2 YFSETQ. The CDR3 is made up of 15 amino acids. The CDR3 loop reads CASTHEGSASPTQYF. The CDR3 nucleotides read TGCGCCAGCACCCACGAGGGGAGTGCTAGTCCGACCCAGTACTTC.

This chain connects TRBV7-9 to TRBJ2-2; TRBD1 might be the D (6 bases). Germline values: CDR1 SEHNR, CDR2 FQNEAQ (reference sequence). There are 13 residues in the CDR3. With 5 bases removed from V and 7 bases from J, the gap between germline ends came to 11 bases. CDR3 in amino acids: CASSPRGFGELFF. In nucleotides, the CDR3 is TGTGCCAGCAGCCCCAGGGGTTTCGGGGAGCTGTTTTTT.

This clonotype was seen only a few times. V gene TRBV20-1 combines with J gene TRBJ2-3; TRBD2 matches 9 bases. V lost 5 bases and J lost 4; bases outside the gene matches: 16. Germline V gene lookup returns CDR1 DFQATT and CDR2 SNEGSKA (reference sequence). The CDR3 contains 17 residues. CDR3 residues: CSADGNGGLARADTQYF. In DNA form, the CDR3 reads TGCAGTGCTGATGGAAACGGAGGACTAGCGAGGGCAGATACGCAGTATTTT.

At least ten counts were recorded for this clonotype. The V call is TRBV10-3, the J call TRBJ2-7; D perhaps matches TRBD2 (6 bases). The CDR3 runs 15 residues. V gave up 6 bases and J gave up 0 bases, with 15 bases separating them. Germline CDR1 ENHRY, CDR2 SYGVKD. The CDR3: CAISGDFTSSYEQYF. The CDR3 DNA sequence: TGTGCCATCAGCGGGGACTTCACAAGCTCCTACGAGCAGTACTTC.

In its sample, this clonotype was seen a few times. The V gene is TRBV28, the J gene TRBJ2-3; 12 bases are shared with TRBD2. This CDR3 contains 16 residues. CDR1 is MDHEN and CDR2 is SYDVKM in the germline V gene. V shed 6 bases and J 5 bases; nucleotides not matched to a gene: 9. The CDR3 nucleotides are TGTGCCAGCAGCCCAACTAGCGGGAGGAACAGAGATACGCAGTATTTT. Its translation is CASSPTSGRNRDTQYF.

J is TRBJ2-1 and V is TRBV6-2 or TRBV6-3; no reliable D call. The CDR3 has 15 amino acids. CDR1 MNHEY and CDR2 SVGEGT come from the germline V gene. V gave up 0 bases and J gave up 6 bases, with 12 bases separating them. This CDR3 reads CASSYSGNRGNEQFF. For the CDR3, the DNA is TGTGCCAGCAGTTACTCGGGGAATAGAGGCAATGAGCAGTTCTTC.

This clonotype was detected a few times. The V and J genes are TRBV6-2 or TRBV6-3 and TRBJ2-2; 7 positions match TRBD1. V lost 7 bases, J lost 0 bases, and 5 bases stayed unmatched. CDR1 MNHEY and CDR2 SVGEGT come from the germline V gene. The CDR3 consists of 15 residues. CDR3 in DNA: TGTGCCAGCAAAGGGGGCGGAGCGAACACCGGGGAGCTGTTTTTT. Translating it yields CASKGGGANTGELFF.

The rearrangement joins TRBV4-2 to TRBJ1-1; 8 bases align to TRBD1. The germline gives CDR1 LGHNA, CDR2 YNFKEQ. Losses at the gene ends were 3 bases for V and 4 bases for J; bases not matched to a gene: 7. The CDR3 has 15 amino acids. The CDR3 DNA sequence: TGTGCCAGCAGCCAGTCAGACAGGGGCGGCACTGAAGCTTTCTTT. Translating it yields CASSQSDRGGTEAFF.

This clonotype was recorded a few times. V is TRBV4-2 and J is TRBJ1-2, with D maybe TRBD1 (6 bases). The CDR3 has 15 amino acids. The V gene lost 3 bases and the J gene lost 2 bases, with 13 bases spanning the gap. The germline CDR1 and CDR2 sequences are LGHNA and YNFKEQ. The CDR3, as DNA: TGTGCCAGCAGCCAGGCCGGGACACAAAACTATGGCTACACCTTC. Encoded protein: CASSQAGTQNYGYTF.

This clonotype was observed a few times. The chain joins TRBV6-5 to TRBJ1-2, with D possibly TRBD1 on 6 matching bases. V lost 4 bases to trimming and J lost 4 bases, with 16 bases between them. Looked up from germline, CDR1 is MNHEY and CDR2 is SVGAGI. The CDR3 has 15 residues. CDR3 DNA: TGTGCCAGCAGTTCGGACAGCACTCCATTCTATGGCTACACCTTC. Translation: CASSSDSTPFYGYTF.

V usage is TRBV5-1 and J usage is TRBJ2-4; the match to TRBD1 covers 9 bases. Germline assignment: CDR1 SGHRS and CDR2 YFSETQ. The CDR3 length is 14 residues. V shed 2 bases, J shed 9 bases, and the junction held 6 bases outside the gene matches. CDR3 loop: CASSLWDREAIQYF. CDR3 bases: TGCGCCAGCAGCTTATGGGACAGGGAGGCCATTCAGTACTTC.

A few counts support this clonotype. The J gene is TRBJ2-5, the V gene TRBV5-6; TRBD1 matches at 9 bases. The CDR3 spans 17 residues. J was trimmed by 1 base and V by 4 bases; bases with no gene match: 11. Per the germline V gene, CDR1 is SGHDT and CDR2 is YYEEEE. CDR3 bases: TGTGCCAGCAGCATAACCACCGGGACAGGGTCCCAAGAGACCCAGTACTTC. Its translation: CASSITTGTGSQETQYF.

In its sample, this clonotype was seen a few times. V is TRBV6-2 or TRBV6-3 and J is TRBJ2-3; D remains unclear. The CDR3 spans 14 residues. The germline V gene encodes CDR1 MNHEY and CDR2 SVGEGT. Trimming removed 3 bases at V and 4 bases at J, with 11 bases between. The CDR3 here is CASSYPGRPDTQYF. For the CDR3, the DNA is TGTGCCAGCAGTTATCCAGGTCGGCCAGATACGCAGTATTTT.

CDR3 amino acids: CASSLFRRQAYEQYF. Written as DNA, the CDR3 is TGTGCCAGCAGCCTGTTTCGGCGACAGGCCTACGAGCAGTACTTC. This chain uses TRBV11-2 with TRBJ2-7, with D possibly TRBD1 on 6 matching bases. Germline V gives CDR1 SGHAT, CDR2 FQNNGV. V was trimmed by 5 bases and J by 2 bases, leaving 16 bases between them. The CDR3 covers 15 residues.

V is TRBV9 and J is TRBJ2-5; no firm D call. V dropped 3 bases and J dropped 2 bases, with 11 bases sitting between them. CDR1 is SGDLS, CDR2 YYNGEE, per germline. There are 14 residues in the CDR3. CDR3 nucleotide sequence: TGTGCCAGCAGCGCTCCCGGTCCTCAAGAGACCCAGTACTTC. It is translated as CASSAPGPQETQYF.

There are a few counts of this clonotype. The chain recombines TRBV5-5 with TRBJ2-5, with D perhaps matching TRBD1 (5 bases). Looked up from germline, CDR1 is SGHKS and CDR2 is YYEKEE (reference sequence). The CDR3 covers 16 residues. Trimming stripped 4 bases from V and 4 bases from J, with 20 bases between. CDR3 coding DNA: TGTGCCAGCAGCCCGTACAGGACCCCCCTGGCAGAGACCCAGTACTTC. It yields the protein CASSPYRTPLAETQYF. Full variable domain (missing parts from reference TRBV5-5 and TRBJ2-5): DAGVTQSPTHLIKTRGQQVTLRCSPISGHKSVSWYQQVLGQGPQFIFQYYEKEERGRGNFPDRFSARQFPNYSSELNVNALLLGDSALYLCASSPYRTPLAETQYFGPGTRLLVL.

This clonotype was detected a few times. This chain uses TRBV5-1 with TRBJ2-7; possible D gene TRBD1, 6 bases. Germline V gene lookup returns CDR1 SGHRS and CDR2 YFSETQ. V was trimmed by 2 bases and J by 4 bases, leaving 16 bases between them. This CDR3 contains 15 residues. The CDR3 loop is CASSFMGASRYEQYF. Here the CDR3 DNA reads TGCGCCAGCAGCTTTATGGGGGCTTCCCGGTACGAGCAGTACTTC.

The chain uses TRBV7-2 and TRBJ2-1; weak D call: TRBD2 (5 bases). V lost 1 base, J lost 15 bases, and 22 bases lay in between. This CDR3 has 15 residues. Germline V gene sequence: CDR1 SGHTA, CDR2 FQGNSA. The CDR3 loop reads CASSLVRRVGTRRFF. CDR3 coding DNA: TGTGCCAGCAGCTTAGTAAGGCGGGTAGGTACCCGGAGGTTCTTC.

This rearrangement joins TRBV28 to TRBJ2-1; D may be TRBD2 (6 bases). The V end lost 7 bases, the J end lost 10 bases, and 20 bases lay between the germline ends. The CDR3 has 14 residues. Looked up from germline, CDR1 is MDHEN and CDR2 is SYDVKM. The CDR3 loop is CASTTAGSTREQFF. The CDR3 DNA follows: TGTGCCAGCACCACGGCGGGGTCTACACGGGAGCAGTTCTTC. The entire variable domain, with the rest obtained from reference TRBV28 and TRBJ2-1, is as follows: DVKVTQSSRYLVKRTGEKVFLECVQDMDHENMFWYRQDPGLGLRLIYFSYDVKMKEKGDIPEGYSVSREKKERFSLILESASTNQTSMYLCASTTAGSTREQFFGPGTRLTVL.